The clone carrying this T cell receptor beta chain was observed a few times. The data were obtained in a study of T cell repertoires in cytomegalovirus infection. The CDR3 has 15 amino acids. Trimming removed 5 bases from V and 1 base from J; junction bases left unmatched: 6. Per germline, CDR1 LNHDA and CDR2 SQIVND (reference sequence). TCRdb re-called the reads with MiXCR, one entry per CDR3 protein. The sample comprises around 300,000 distinct CDR3 sequences, roughly 23% of which are singletons, and roughly 13% rests with the top ten. The source is a human donor in good health (CMV status not recorded). Some clones in this sample may be carry-over from other donors' samples. The material sequenced was PBMCs. This chain links TRBV19 with TRBJ2-3, with 7 bases fitting TRBD2. CDR3 DNA sequence: TGTGCCAGTAGTTCCTCGACTAGCCGCACAGATACGCAGTATTTT. Translated: CASSSSTSRTDTQYF. The whole variable domain, remainder taken from reference TRBV19 and TRBJ2-3, is DGGITQSPKYLFRKEGQNVTLSCEQNLNHDAMYWYRQDPGQGLRLIYYSQIVNDFQKGDIAEGYSVSREKKESFPLTVTSAQKNPTAFYLCASSSSTSRTDTQYFGPGTRLTVL.